The entry below describes one T cell receptor (beta chain). This sample was taken from a study of blood T cell repertoires in COVID-19. Study context: Samples of COVID-19 (acute and convalescent) were obtained from the United States, Italy and Spain.

This CDR3 is 12 amino acids long. The ends were cut back, 5 bases at V and 4 bases at J, with 9 bases in the middle. Germline lookup yields CDR1 SGHVS and CDR2 FQNEAQ. The authors' processing: Amplification of reference gene primers was used by the study to estimate nucleated cell counts. Here immunoSEQ multiplex PCR was the method, and the copy in TCRdb shows in-frame clones only, minus some. V and J calls and clone size are those listed in that table; D and trimming were worked out from the DNA. The sample carries 100,000 or so clones, 82% recorded once. The material sequenced was peripheral blood. This chain uses TRBV7-8 with TRBJ2-7; a possible D gene is TRBD1 (6 bases). This receptor was obtained from a man between 65 and 80 years old with active or convalescent COVID-19. The CDR3 DNA reads TGTGCCAGCAGCCTACAGGGTTACGAGCAGTACTTC. Translated: CASSLQGYEQYF. Together with reference TRBV7-8 and TRBJ2-7, the CDR3 gives the full variable domain: GAGVSQSPRYKVAKRGQDVALRCDPISGHVSLFWYQQALGQGPEFLTYFQNEAQLDKSGLPSDRFFAERPEGSVSTLKIQRTQQEDSAVYLCASSLQGYEQYFGPGTRLTVT.